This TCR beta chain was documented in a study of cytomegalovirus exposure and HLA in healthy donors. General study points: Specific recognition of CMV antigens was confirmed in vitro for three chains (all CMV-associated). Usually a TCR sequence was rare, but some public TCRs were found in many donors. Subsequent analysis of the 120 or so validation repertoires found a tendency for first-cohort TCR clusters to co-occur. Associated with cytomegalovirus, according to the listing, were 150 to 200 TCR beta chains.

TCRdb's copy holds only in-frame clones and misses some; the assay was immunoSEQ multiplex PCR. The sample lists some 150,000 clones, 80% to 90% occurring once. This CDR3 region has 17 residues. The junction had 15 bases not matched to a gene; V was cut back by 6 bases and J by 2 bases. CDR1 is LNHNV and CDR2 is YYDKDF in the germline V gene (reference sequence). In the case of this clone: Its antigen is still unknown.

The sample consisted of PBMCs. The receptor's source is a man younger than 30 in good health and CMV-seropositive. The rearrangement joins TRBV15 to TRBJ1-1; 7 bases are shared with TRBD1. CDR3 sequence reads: CATSDPGYRGGNTEAFF. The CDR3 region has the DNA TGTGCCACCAGTGATCCGGGGTACAGGGGTGGAAACACTGAAGCTTTCTTT. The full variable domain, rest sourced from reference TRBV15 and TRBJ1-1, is DAMVIQNPRYQVTQFGKPVTLSCSQTLNHNVMYWYQQKSSQAPKLLFHYYDKDFNNEADTPDNFQSRRPNTSFCFLDIRSPGLGDTAMYLCATSDPGYRGGNTEAFFGQGTRLTVV.